This T cell receptor (beta chain) was recorded in a study of cytomegalovirus exposure and HLA in healthy donors. This clone was found once. The CDR3 is 13 amino acids. Germline CDR1 is GTSNPN and CDR2 is SVGIG (reference sequence). V lost 1 base, J lost 16 bases, and 9 bases stayed unmatched. Amplification used 60 Vbeta primers and 13 Jbeta primers. Method: immunoSEQ multiplex PCR; TCRdb's copy keeps in-frame clones and lacks some. The table has under 200,000 clones, 73% seen once. Donors had nominal health at sampling but likely had unrecorded immune exposures. The TCR was taken from a woman between 18 and 29 years old in good health and CMV-seropositive. What was sequenced was PBMCs. This sequence joins TRBV30 and TRBJ1-6, with 8 bases fitting TRBD1. The CDR3 region has the DNA TGTGCCTGGAGTGGGACAGGGCGCGGTGGGCTCCACTTT. Protein: CAWSGTGRGGLHF.